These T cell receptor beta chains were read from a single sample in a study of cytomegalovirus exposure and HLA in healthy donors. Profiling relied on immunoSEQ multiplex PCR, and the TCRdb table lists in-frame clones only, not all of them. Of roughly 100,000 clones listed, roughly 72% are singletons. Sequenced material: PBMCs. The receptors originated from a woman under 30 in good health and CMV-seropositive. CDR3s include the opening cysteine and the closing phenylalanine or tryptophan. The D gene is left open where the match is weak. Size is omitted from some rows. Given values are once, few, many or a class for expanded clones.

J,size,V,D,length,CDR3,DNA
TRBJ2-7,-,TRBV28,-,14,CASSLVGSGYEQYF,TGTGCCAGCAGTTTAGTAGGGAGTGGCTACGAGCAGTACTTC
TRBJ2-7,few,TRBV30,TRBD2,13,CAGGTGTRVEQYF,TGTGCCGGAGGGACCGGGACTAGGGTCGAGCAGTACTTC
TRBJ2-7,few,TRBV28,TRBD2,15,CASSPTAGRDYEQYF,TGTGCCAGCAGTCCCACCGCGGGGAGGGACTACGAGCAGTACTTC
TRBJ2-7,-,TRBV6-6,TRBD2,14,CASSSSGGAHEQYF,TGTGCCAGCAGTAGCTCGGGGGGGGCTCACGAGCAGTACTTC
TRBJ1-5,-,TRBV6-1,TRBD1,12,CASRTGHQPQHF,TGTGCCAGCAGGACAGGGCACCAGCCCCAGCATTTT
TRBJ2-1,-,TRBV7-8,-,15,CASSLAWDRGNEQFF,TGTGCCAGCAGCTTAGCATGGGATAGGGGCAATGAGCAGTTCTTC
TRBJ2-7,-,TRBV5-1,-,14,CASSLAGADYEQYF,TGCGCCAGCAGCTTGGCGGGAGCCGACTACGAGCAGTACTTC
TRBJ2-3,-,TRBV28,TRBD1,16,CASSFRDRVKADTQYF,TGTGCCAGCAGTTTTAGGGACAGGGTGAAAGCAGATACGCAGTATTTT
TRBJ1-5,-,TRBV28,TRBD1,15,CASRMGQGLNQPQHF,TGTGCCAGCAGAATGGGACAGGGTTTAAATCAGCCCCAGCATTTT
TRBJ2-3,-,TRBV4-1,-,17,CAIRQEWVGLAMDTQYF,TGCGCCATCAGGCAAGAGTGGGTGGGTCTAGCGATGGATACGCAGTACTTT
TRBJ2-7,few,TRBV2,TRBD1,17,CASSERGAGGVKNEQYF,TGTGCCAGCAGTGAAAGAGGAGCAGGGGGCGTCAAAAACGAGCAGTACTTC
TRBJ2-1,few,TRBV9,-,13,CASSVGTKNEQFF,TGTGCCAGCAGCGTAGGGACAAAAAATGAGCAGTTCTTC
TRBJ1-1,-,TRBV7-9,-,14,CASSFLTANTEAFF,TGTGCCAGCAGCTTCCTTACAGCGAACACTGAAGCTTTCTTT
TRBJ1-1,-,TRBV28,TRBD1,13,CASRRTGDTEAFF,TGTGCCAGCAGGCGCACAGGGGATACTGAAGCTTTCTTT
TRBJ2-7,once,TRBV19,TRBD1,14,CASSTGTGGYEQYF,TGTGCCAGTAGCACCGGGACAGGGGGCTACGAGCAGTACTTC
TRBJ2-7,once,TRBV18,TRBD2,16,CASSPSIGTSGVEQYF,TGTGCCAGCTCCCCGAGCATAGGGACTAGCGGGGTCGAGCAGTACTTC
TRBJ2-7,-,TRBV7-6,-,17,CASSLEFRQAPGYEQYF,TGTGCCAGCAGCTTAGAGTTCCGGCAGGCGCCTGGCTACGAGCAGTACTTC
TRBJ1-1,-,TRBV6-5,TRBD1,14,CASSSPGQGTEAFF,TGTGCCAGCAGTTCTCCGGGACAGGGGACTGAAGCTTTCTTT
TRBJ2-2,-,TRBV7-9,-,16,CASSPQGQGQHGELFF,TGTGCCAGCAGCCCACAGGGTCAAGGCCAGCATGGGGAGCTGTTTTTT
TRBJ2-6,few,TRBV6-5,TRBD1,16,CASSWDRGSGANVLTF,TGTGCCAGCAGTTGGGACAGGGGCTCTGGGGCCAACGTCCTGACTTTC
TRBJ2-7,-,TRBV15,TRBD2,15,CATSRVHSGSSEQYF,TGTGCCACCAGCAGAGTGCATAGCGGGAGCTCCGAGCAGTACTTC
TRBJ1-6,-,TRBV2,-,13,CATGGQPNSPLHF,TGTGCCACCGGAGGGCAGCCAAATTCACCCCTCCACTTT
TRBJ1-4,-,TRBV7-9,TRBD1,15,CASSLAGTGGEKLFF,TGTGCCAGCAGCTTAGCCGGGACAGGGGGTGAAAAACTGTTTTTT
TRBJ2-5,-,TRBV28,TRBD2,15,CASSRGLAGGETQYF,TGTGCCAGCAGTAGGGGACTAGCGGGAGGAGAGACCCAGTACTTC
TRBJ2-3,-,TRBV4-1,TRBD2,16,CASSQVGRESTDTQYF,TGCGCCAGCAGCCAAGTAGGGCGGGAGAGCACAGATACGCAGTATTTT
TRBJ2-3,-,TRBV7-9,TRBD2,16,CASTTLAGGPTDTQYF,TGTGCCAGCACGACATTAGCGGGAGGGCCCACAGATACGCAGTATTTT
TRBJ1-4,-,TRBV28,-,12,CASSPLNEKLFF,TGTGCCAGCAGCCCTCTTAATGAAAAACTGTTTTTT
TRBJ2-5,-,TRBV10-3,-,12,CATARGRETQYF,TGTGCCACCGCACGGGGTCGGGAGACCCAGTACTTC
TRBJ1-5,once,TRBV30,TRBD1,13,CAWSSTGNQPQHF,TGTGCCTGGAGTTCGACAGGGAATCAGCCCCAGCATTTT
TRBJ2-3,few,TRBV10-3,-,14,CAISETSIRDTQYF,TGTGCCATCAGTGAGACTAGTATAAGGGATACGCAGTATTTT
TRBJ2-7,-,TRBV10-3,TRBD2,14,CAISEAGESSEQYF,TGTGCCATCAGTGAGGCGGGAGAGTCGTCCGAGCAGTACTTC
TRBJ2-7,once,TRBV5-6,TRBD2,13,CASSAGLPYEQYF,TGTGCCAGCAGCGCGGGACTACCCTACGAGCAGTACTTC
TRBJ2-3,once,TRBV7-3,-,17,CASSLVRPGAGTDTQYF,TGTGCCAGCAGCTTAGTCCGCCCGGGAGCCGGAACAGATACGCAGTATTTT
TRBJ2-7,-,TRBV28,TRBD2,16,CASRGGSTSGRYEQYF,TGTGCCAGCCGGGGGGGCTCAACTAGCGGGCGCTACGAGCAGTACTTC
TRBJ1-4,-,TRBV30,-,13,CAWSSDGSEKLFF,TGTGCCTGGAGTTCCGACGGGAGCGAAAAACTGTTTTTT
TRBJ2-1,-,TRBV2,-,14,CASKSGVAYNEQFF,TGTGCCAGCAAGTCGGGAGTGGCCTACAATGAGCAGTTCTTC
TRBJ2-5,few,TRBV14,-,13,CASSQDREETQYF,TGTGCCAGCAGCCAAGACAGGGAAGAGACCCAGTACTTC
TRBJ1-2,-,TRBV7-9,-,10,CASTRDGYTF,TGTGCCAGCACCAGGGATGGCTACACCTTC
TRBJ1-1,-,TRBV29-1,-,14,CSVAVQGKNTEAFF,TGCAGCGTTGCCGTACAGGGAAAGAACACTGAAGCTTTCTTT
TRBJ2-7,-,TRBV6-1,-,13,CASSRGHLYEQYF,TGTGCCAGCAGTAGAGGGCACCTCTACGAGCAGTACTTC
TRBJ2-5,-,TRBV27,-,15,CASSLGGTRAETQYF,TGTGCCAGCAGTTTAGGCGGGACCCGTGCTGAGACCCAGTACTTC
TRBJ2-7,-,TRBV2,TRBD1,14,CASSIGQGAYEQYF,TGTGCCAGCAGTATCGGACAGGGGGCTTACGAGCAGTACTTC
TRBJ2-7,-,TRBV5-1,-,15,CASSLVQASSYEQYF,TGCGCCAGCAGCTTGGTACAGGCGAGCTCCTACGAGCAGTACTTC
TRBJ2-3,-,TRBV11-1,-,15,CASSFGTTSTDTQYF,TGTGCCAGCAGCTTTGGCACTACTAGCACAGATACGCAGTATTTT
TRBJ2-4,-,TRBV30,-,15,CACRYRETPKNIQYF,TGTGCCTGCCGATACCGGGAGACTCCCAAAAACATTCAGTACTTC
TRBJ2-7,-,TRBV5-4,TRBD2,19,CASSLTARASGSKSYEQYF,TGTGCCAGCAGCCTCACCGCCCGGGCTAGCGGGAGTAAGTCCTACGAGCAGTACTTC
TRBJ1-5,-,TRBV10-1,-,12,CASSDYNQPQHF,TGCGCCAGCAGTGATTATAATCAGCCCCAGCATTTT
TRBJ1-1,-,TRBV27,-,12,CASSLLGGEAFF,TGTGCCAGCAGTTTATTGGGGGGTGAAGCTTTCTTT